The clone carrying this TCR beta chain was detected ten times or more. MiXCR, applied by TCRdb to the 5' RACE reads, yields one record per CDR3 protein. The sample holds about 350,000 distinct CDR3 sequences, roughly 15% seen once. The length of the CDR3 is 14 residues. Trimming stripped 4 bases from V and 5 bases from J, with 15 bases between. Germline values: CDR1 SGHRS, CDR2 YFSETQ. The sample belongs to a study of T-cell memory formation after mild COVID-19. J is TRBJ2-5 and V is TRBV5-1; D might be TRBD1 (7 bases). Material: PBMCs or a T cell subset sorted from them (not recorded which). This TCR derives from a man aged 18 to 35 who had mild COVID-19 (a few samples of this study predate the infection). Cell type and time point are not known. The CDR3 spells CASSAEGAGETQYF. The CDR3 region has the DNA TGCGCCAGCAGCGCGGAGGGGGCAGGGGAGACCCAGTACTTC.